These 20 T cell receptor beta chains were sequenced from one sample in a study of blood T cells in healthy people across ages (dated by TCRdb to between 2014 and 2017). Receptor libraries were prepared by 5' RACE. The listed sequencing device is Illumina HiSeq 2500. A second PCR of about 7 to 12 cycles was run with a J-beta primer mix and a sample-barcoded 5' primer. TCRdb reprocessed the public reads (quality trimming at Q25 with fastp, clone calling with MiXCR) and kept in-frame beta chains. Entries that share a CDR3 protein sequence are merged under the most common genes and DNA. This sample is represented by 450,000 to 700,000 distinct CDR3 sequences; roughly 28% of them were singletons. Around 20% of the sample is taken by the ten largest. The sequencing input was blood. The receptors were sampled from a woman between 65 and 79 years old in good health.

This clonotype has only a few counts. At one end, the junction sequence differs from germline, possibly due to a read error. The chain has TRBV14 and TRBJ1-3; D is possibly TRBD1 (6 bases). The CDR3 runs to 16 residues. CDR1 SGHDN and CDR2 FVKESK come from the germline V gene. The CDR3 loop is CAGSQAVEGAGNTIYF. CDR3 sequence (DNA): TGTGCCGGCAGCCAAGCGGTTGAGGGGGCTGGAAACACCATATATTTT.

In this sample, this clonotype turned up many times. The chain is built from TRBV7-2 and TRBJ2-7; D is uncertain. V lost 0 bases and J 0 bases, leaving 9 bases between the germline ends. CDR1 and CDR2 (germline): SGHTA, FQGNSA. CDR3 size: 15 residues. The CDR3 protein is CASSLAGKSSYEQYF. The CDR3 nucleotides are TGTGCCAGCAGCTTAGCTGGCAAAAGCTCCTACGAGCAGTACTTC.

This clonotype was counted a few times. The chain is built from TRBV11-2 and TRBJ2-1; a weak D match, TRBD2 (6 bases). The V and J ends lost 2 bases and 10 bases respectively, with 33 bases between them. The CDR3 is 20 amino acids. CDR1 is SGHAT and CDR2 is FQNNGV in the germline V gene. CDR3 protein: CASSLLRPGWGERKGNEQFF. In nucleotides, the CDR3 is TGTGCCAGCAGCTTATTAAGACCGGGATGGGGGGAGCGTAAGGGAAACGAGCAGTTCTTC.

The chain recombines TRBV7-2 with TRBJ2-1; D is perhaps TRBD1 or TRBD2 (6 bases each). Trimming pared 7 bases from V and 7 bases from J, leaving 20 bases between. CDR1 and CDR2 from the germline V gene are SGHTA and FQGNSA. This CDR3 is built from 15 residues. The CDR3 reads CASTLWGDIPNEQFF. The CDR3 nucleotides are TGTGCCAGCACCCTATGGGGGGACATTCCTAATGAGCAGTTCTTC.

As for this clonotype: Compared with germline, one end of the junction differs, possibly owing to a read error. The genes are TRBV20-1 and TRBJ2-7, with a possible D match to TRBD2 (7 bases). Germline V CDR1 and CDR2: DFQATT, SNEGSKA (reference sequence). This CDR3 contains 14 residues. DNA of the CDR3: TGCAGCCTAGGCAGAAGGGGGAGGGATTACGAGCAGCACTTC. It encodes CSLGRRGRDYEQHF.

This rearrangement joins TRBV4-1 to TRBJ2-1, with TRBD2 matching over 7 bases. With 1 base clipped from V and 5 bases from J, the junction kept 5 bases outside the gene matches. CDR1 and CDR2 from the germline V gene are MGHRA and YSYEKL. The CDR3 has 15 amino acids. CDR3 protein: CASSQVAGMNNEQFF. The CDR3 bases are TGCGCCAGCAGCCAAGTAGCGGGTATGAACAATGAGCAGTTCTTC.

This clonotype was observed a handful of times. The chain employs TRBV7-3 and TRBJ1-2; 10 positions match TRBD1. V was clipped by 3 bases and J by 6 bases; unmatched bases: 10. Germline V lookup: CDR1 SGHTA, CDR2 FQGTGA. The CDR3 contains 16 residues. CDR3 coding DNA: TGTGCCAGCAGCTTCTCCGAGGACAGGGGGTCGGATGGCTACACCTTC. It encodes CASSFSEDRGSDGYTF. Combining the CDR3 with reference TRBV7-3 and TRBJ1-2 gives the whole variable domain GAGVSQTPSNKVTEKGKYVELRCDPISGHTALYWYRQSLGQGPEFLIYFQGTGAADDSGLPNDRFFAVRPEGSVSTLKIQRTERGDSAVYLCASSFSEDRGSDGYTFGSGTRLTVV.

This chain links TRBV27 with TRBJ1-6; the D is unclear. The germline V gene has CDR1 MNHEY and CDR2 SMNVEV (reference sequence). The V and J ends lost 0 bases and 7 bases respectively, with 13 bases between them. This CDR3 has 16 amino acids. CDR3 coding DNA: TGTGCCAGCAGTTTATCCGGCTCCGGAAGGAATTCACCCCTCCACTTT. Amino acids: CASSLSGSGRNSPLHF.

This clonotype was detected only a few times. The V call is TRBV5-5, the J call TRBJ1-2, with D unresolved. The germline V gene encodes CDR1 SGHKS and CDR2 YYEKEE (reference sequence). The CDR3 contains 15 residues. V was shortened by 6 bases and J by 7 bases, with 22 bases between the two germline ends. CDR3 sequence reads: CASTALVTESGGYTF. DNA for the CDR3: TGTGCCAGCACAGCTTTGGTTACGGAATCGGGTGGCTACACCTTC.

This clonotype was counted a few times. The chain recombines TRBV7-2 with TRBJ1-2, with TRBD1 matching 7 bases. The CDR3 sequence is 16 residues long. The V segment lost 5 bases and the J segment 6 bases; nucleotides outside the gene matches: 15. Germline-derived CDR1 and CDR2 are SGHTA and FQGNSA. The CDR3, as DNA: TGTGCCAGCAGCCCCCAGGGGGGGGTTTGGGACCATGGCTACACCTTC. Translated, it gives CASSPQGGVWDHGYTF.

This clonotype occurred a few times. The chain has TRBV20-1 and TRBJ2-4; the D gene is possibly TRBD2 (6 bases). V was pared by 0 bases and J by 0 bases, with 15 bases between. Germline lookup yields CDR1 DFQATT and CDR2 SNEGSKA (reference sequence). The CDR3 spans 17 residues. DNA of the CDR3: TGCAGTGCTAGAGATAGGTCAATAGCGGCAGCCAAAAACATTCAGTACTTC. Translation: CSARDRSIAAAKNIQYF.

As to this clonotype: A read error may explain this, as a much larger clone is one base away. The V and J genes are TRBV20-1 and TRBJ2-5, with TRBD2 as a possible D gene (6 bases). The CDR3 loop spans 10 amino acids. Trimming removed 3 bases from V and 7 bases from J, with 6 bases in between. Germline V gene data show CDR1 as DFQATT and CDR2 as SNEGSKA (reference sequence). The CDR3 protein is CSARGGTQYF. In DNA, the CDR3 is TGCAGTGCTAGGGGGGGGACCCAGTACTTC.

This chain joins TRBV7-9 and TRBJ1-2; no clear D gene. Germline-derived CDR1 and CDR2 are SEHNR and FQNEAQ (reference sequence). Trimming took 4 bases from V and 2 from J, leaving 11 bases between them. CDR3 size: 14 residues. The CDR3: CASSSPGVNYGYTF. CDR3 bases: TGTGCCAGCAGCTCGCCGGGTGTAAACTATGGCTACACCTTC.

This clonotype showed up just a few times. This rearrangement joins TRBV5-6 to TRBJ2-7; D gene uncertain. Germline values: CDR1 SGHDT, CDR2 YYEEEE. The CDR3 contains 13 residues. V shed 4 bases and J shed 2 bases, with 10 bases lying between them. This CDR3 reads CASSRLDAYEQYF. The CDR3 bases are TGTGCCAGCAGCCGCCTGGACGCCTACGAGCAGTACTTC.

This clonotype was detected ten times or more. This chain uses TRBV27 with TRBJ2-6; no clear D gene. Germline CDR1 is MNHEY and CDR2 is SMNVEV (reference sequence). V lost 8 bases and J 0 bases, leaving 8 bases between the germline ends. This CDR3 has 14 amino acids. Here the CDR3 reads CASLPDSGANVLTF. The CDR3, as DNA: TGTGCCAGCTTGCCCGACTCTGGGGCCAACGTCCTGACTTTC.

This clonotype was picked up a small number of times. CDR3 residues: CASSFYGYTF. For the CDR3, the DNA is TGTGCCAGCAGTTTCTATGGCTACACCTTC. V is TRBV28 and J is TRBJ1-2; the D is unclear. V was shortened by 3 bases and J by 4 bases, with 0 bases between the two germline ends. This CDR3 region has 10 residues. In germline, CDR1 is MDHEN, CDR2 SYDVKM.

The chain links TRBV9 to TRBJ2-5; D is unclear. In germline, CDR1 is SGDLS, CDR2 YYNGEE. V lost 0 bases to trimming and J lost 5 bases, with 8 bases between them. The CDR3 totals 13 residues. The CDR3 DNA reads as TGTGCCAGCAGCGTAGAGGGTGCGGAGACCCAGTACTTC. It codes for CASSVEGAETQYF.

CDR3 amino acids: CGLTDSNYGYTF. The CDR3 coding sequence is TGCGGGTTGACAGACTCTAACTATGGCTACACCTTC. The chain couples TRBV20-1 to TRBJ1-2; D may be TRBD1 (5 bases). CDR1 and CDR2 from the germline V gene are DFQATT and SNEGSKA (reference sequence). This CDR3 comprises 12 residues.

This chain uses TRBV6-2 or TRBV6-3 with TRBJ2-1, with 16 bases that match TRBD2. This CDR3 contains 17 residues. Germline V lookup: CDR1 MNHEY, CDR2 SVGEGT. The V and J ends lost 7 bases and 8 bases, in that order; junction bases with no gene match: 11. The CDR3 here is CASKPPGLAGGLDEQFF. CDR3 nucleotides: TGTGCCAGCAAACCACCGGGACTAGCGGGGGGGCTCGATGAGCAGTTCTTC.

This clonotype was detected a few times. V and J are TRBV9 and TRBJ1-2; D may be TRBD1 (5 bases). This CDR3 region has 14 residues. V lost 1 base and J lost 5, with 12 bases in between. Germline-derived CDR1 and CDR2 are SGDLS and YYNGEE. In DNA form, the CDR3 reads TGTGCCAGCAGCGTACAGGGAAAGGGGTATGGCTACACCTTC. It encodes CASSVQGKGYGYTF.